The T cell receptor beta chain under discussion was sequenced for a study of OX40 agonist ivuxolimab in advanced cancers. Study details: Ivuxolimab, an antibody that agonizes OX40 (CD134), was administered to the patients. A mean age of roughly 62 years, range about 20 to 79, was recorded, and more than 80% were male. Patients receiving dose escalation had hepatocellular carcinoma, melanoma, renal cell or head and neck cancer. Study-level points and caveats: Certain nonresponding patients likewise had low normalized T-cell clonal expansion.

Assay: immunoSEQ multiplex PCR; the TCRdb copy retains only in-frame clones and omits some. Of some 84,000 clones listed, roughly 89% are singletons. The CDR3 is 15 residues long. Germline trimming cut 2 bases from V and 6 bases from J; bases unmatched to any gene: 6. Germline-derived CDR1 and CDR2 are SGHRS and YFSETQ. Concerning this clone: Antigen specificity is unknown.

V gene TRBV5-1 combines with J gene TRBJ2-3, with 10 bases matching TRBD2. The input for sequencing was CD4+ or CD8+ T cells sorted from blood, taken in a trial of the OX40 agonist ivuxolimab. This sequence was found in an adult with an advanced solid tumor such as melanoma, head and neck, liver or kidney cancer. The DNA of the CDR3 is TGCGCCAGCAGCTTAGGTCTAGCGGGGGCTGATACGCAGTATTTT. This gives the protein CASSLGLAGADTQYF.